What follows is one TCR beta chain and its context. Germline assignment: CDR1 KGHSH and CDR2 LQKENI. After removal of 3 bases from V and 8 bases from J, the junction contained 2 bases not matched to a gene. The CDR3 runs to 13 residues. These data belong to a study of cytotoxic CD8 clonotypes in ibrutinib-treated CLL. This table comes from immunoSEQ multiplex PCR, and its TCRdb copy is limited to in-frame clones, with some not included. The data show 270,000 or so clones, with approximately 76% seen just once and roughly 6% held by the top ten. The chain uses TRBV18 and TRBJ2-1, with TRBD1 identical over 9 bases. This clonotype was sampled from a human donor with chronic lymphocytic leukemia. Material: PBMCs, obtained at disease progression, from a patient treated with ibrutinib. CDR3 sequence: CASSPDRGDEQFF. CDR3 DNA: TGTGCCAGCTCACCGGACAGGGGCGATGAGCAGTTCTTC.